This TCR beta chain was identified during a study of beta chain features in type 1 diabetes. The germline V gene encodes CDR1 LGHNA and CDR2 YSLEER. Trimming removed 0 bases from V and 2 bases from J; junction bases left unmatched: 4. The CDR3 runs to 18 residues. cDNA synthesis used the whole RNA isolate, giving expressed TCRB sequences. Measured with immunoSEQ multiplex PCR; TCRdb has only the in-frame clones, and not every one. The sample has 150,000 to 190,000 clones; about 7.3% are singletons. The clonotype comes from a young man in good health. The sequenced sample was central memory CD4+ T cells from blood. The genes are TRBV4-3 and TRBJ2-2, with 12 positions matching TRBD2. CDR3 protein: CASSQDLAGGLNTGELFF. The CDR3 nucleotides read TGCGCCAGCAGCCAAGATCTAGCGGGGGGGCTTAACACCGGGGAGCTGTTTTTT.